Listed below are T cell receptor beta chains from one sample, sequenced in a study of CD8 T cells in ankylosing spondylitis. TCRdb reprocessed the 5' RACE reads via MiXCR and lists one record per CDR3 protein. The sample records hundreds of thousands of distinct CDR3 sequences, approximately 20% being singletons. The material sequenced was blood, either unsorted or a sorted T cell fraction (not recorded which). These receptors came from a male donor with ankylosing spondylitis or in good health (not recorded which). Both conserved end residues are part of each CDR3. A D gene is named only where the DNA matches it firmly. Not all rows give a size; the values are once, few, many and, for expanded clones, a class.

clone_size j_call d_call v_call cdr3_aa cdr3_nt
few TRBJ1-2 NA TRBV18 CASSYGPNYGYTF TGTGCCAGCTCATATGGACCTAACTATGGCTACACCTTC
few TRBJ2-5 NA TRBV29-1 CSAWDVHQETQYF TGCAGCGCTTGGGACGTACACCAAGAGACCCAGTACTTC
few TRBJ2-5 TRBD1 TRBV28 CASSSSGTGEETQYF TGTGCCAGCAGTTCCTCCGGGACAGGGGAAGAGACCCAGTACTTC
few TRBJ2-5 TRBD2 TRBV29-1 CSVEVRRGGPETQYF TGCAGCGTTGAAGTTCGGCGGGGGGGTCCTGAGACCCAGTACTTC
NA TRBJ2-3 NA TRBV6-1 CATLGRDATDTQYF TGTGCCACCCTGGGGCGGGACGCCACAGATACGCAGTATTTT
NA TRBJ2-1 NA TRBV18 CASSRRPPYNEQFF TGTGCCAGCTCACGCCGGCCCCCCTACAATGAGCAGTTCTTC
NA TRBJ2-7 NA TRBV27 CARPQYEQYF TGTGCCAGACCCCAATACGAGCAGTACTTC
few TRBJ2-4 TRBD2 TRBV6-5 CASSFGTSGGVNIQYF TGTGCCAGCAGTTTCGGGACTAGCGGGGGGGTCAACATTCAGTACTTC
NA TRBJ2-3 NA TRBV25-1 CASSEGGVHTQYF TGTGCCAGCAGTGAAGGTGGGGTACATACGCAGTATTTT
NA TRBJ2-1 NA TRBV29-1 CSVEPPSYNEQFF TGCAGCGTGGAGCCTCCCTCCTACAATGAGCAGTTCTTC
NA TRBJ2-7 NA TRBV12-3/TRBV12-4 CASSFMGLLVYEQYF TGTGCCAGCAGTTTTATGGGACTGTTGGTTTACGAGCAGTACTTC
NA TRBJ2-3 NA TRBV5-5 CASSSSKRTDTQYF TGTGCCAGCAGCTCGTCTAAACGCACAGATACGCAGTATTTT
few TRBJ2-3 NA TRBV20-1 CSARGGSVDTQYF TGCAGTGCTAGAGGCGGCAGCGTAGATACGCAGTATTTT
NA TRBJ2-7 TRBD1 TRBV5-1 CASSLKGTGSYEQYF TGCGCCAGCAGCTTGAAGGGGACAGGATCCTACGAGCAGTACTTC
NA TRBJ1-1 NA TRBV7-9 CASHEEGLNTEAFF TGTGCCAGCCATGAGGAAGGGCTGAACACTGAAGCTTTCTTT
few TRBJ2-1 NA TRBV20-1 CSARREYSYNEQFF TGCAGTGCTAGAAGGGAATACTCCTACAATGAGCAGTTCTTC
few TRBJ2-1 TRBD2 TRBV6-1 CASSRSSGLSSYNEQFF TGTGCCAGCAGCCGCTCTAGCGGCTTGAGCTCCTACAATGAGCAGTTCTTC
NA TRBJ2-5 NA TRBV20-1 CSGALETQYF TGCAGTGGGGCGTTGGAGACCCAGTACTTC
NA TRBJ2-1 NA TRBV6-2/TRBV6-3 CASTDQVSPEQFF TGTGCCAGCACCGACCAGGTGTCTCCCGAGCAGTTCTTC
NA TRBJ2-3 NA TRBV7-8 CASSLAARGASTDTQYF TGTGCCAGCAGCTTAGCTGCTCGGGGGGCAAGCACAGATACGCAGTATTTT
few TRBJ1-1 NA TRBV12-3/TRBV12-4 CASSPSPQGTEAFF TGTGCCAGCAGTCCCAGCCCGCAGGGCACTGAAGCTTTCTTT
NA TRBJ1-6 TRBD1 TRBV20-1 CSAKGRDRGLLSSPLHF TGCAGTGCTAAGGGCCGGGACAGGGGGCTGCTGAGTTCACCCCTCCACTTT
few TRBJ2-7 NA TRBV19 CAISVAGVGYEQYF TGTGCCATAAGTGTGGCAGGGGTAGGATACGAGCAGTACTTC
NA TRBJ2-7 NA TRBV6-1 CASRRLPLSYEQYF TGTGCCAGCAGACGGCTTCCGCTCTCCTACGAGCAGTACTTC
few TRBJ2-5 TRBD1 TRBV7-2 CASRRTGSQETQYF TGTGCCAGCCGAAGGACAGGCAGCCAAGAGACCCAGTACTTC
few TRBJ2-7 NA TRBV10-3 CAISESSLDSHFEQYF TGTGCCATCAGTGAAAGCTCTCTGGACAGCCACTTCGAGCAGTACTTC
few TRBJ2-5 NA TRBV3-1 CASSQTFSGLPETQYF TGTGCCAGCAGCCAAACTTTTAGCGGCCTCCCGGAGACCCAGTACTTC
NA TRBJ2-1 NA TRBV6-1 CASRRWSGVYNEQFF TGTGCCAGCAGAAGGTGGTCCGGGGTCTACAATGAGCAGTTCTTC
few TRBJ2-3 NA TRBV29-1 CSVPDSPDPDTQYF TGCAGCGTCCCCGACAGTCCGGACCCAGATACGCAGTATTTT
many TRBJ2-2 NA TRBV2 CASIGVGTGELFF TGTGCCAGCATTGGAGTAGGCACCGGGGAGCTGTTTTTT
NA TRBJ2-5 NA TRBV3-1 CASSQGGGSQETQYF TGTGCCAGCAGCCAAGGAGGCGGATCCCAAGAGACCCAGTACTTC
NA TRBJ2-7 TRBD1 TRBV6-1 CASSPGTGFDEQYF TGTGCCAGCAGTCCAGGGACAGGGTTCGACGAGCAGTACTTC
NA TRBJ2-1 NA TRBV5-5 CASGLLSRTELYNEQFF TGTGCCAGCGGGCTCCTATCTAGGACGGAACTCTACAATGAGCAGTTCTTC
NA TRBJ2-5 NA TRBV7-9 CASSSIGQKETQYF TGTGCCAGCAGCTCCATAGGACAGAAAGAGACCCAGTACTTC
few TRBJ1-1 NA TRBV5-6 CASSLGRLDTEAFF TGTGCCAGCAGCTTGGGGCGGCTTGACACTGAAGCTTTCTTT
many TRBJ2-7 TRBD1 TRBV28 CASSSTGAYEQYF TGTGCCAGCAGTTCTACAGGGGCATACGAGCAGTACTTC
NA TRBJ2-3 NA TRBV4-1 CASSQDKGGTQYF TGCGCCAGCAGCCAAGATAAGGGAGGTACGCAGTATTTT
few TRBJ2-3 TRBD2 TRBV5-1 CASSSYGGTSTDTQYF TGCGCCAGCAGCTCCTACGGGGGGACTAGCACAGATACGCAGTATTTT
NA TRBJ1-5 TRBD1 TRBV5-6 CASSFQGAEGNQPQHF TGTGCCAGCAGCTTCCAGGGGGCGGAAGGCAATCAGCCCCAGCATTTT
NA TRBJ1-2 NA TRBV4-2 CASSQETVYGYTF TGTGCCAGCAGCCAAGAGACAGTGTATGGCTACACCTTC
NA TRBJ1-1 NA TRBV18 CASSPYPENTEAFF TGTGCCAGCTCACCTTATCCAGAAAACACTGAAGCTTTCTTT
few TRBJ2-7 NA TRBV28 CASSLWDQGYEQYF TGTGCCAGCAGTTTATGGGACCAGGGCTACGAGCAGTACTTC
NA TRBJ2-1 NA TRBV10-1 CASGDKTYNEQFF TGCGCCAGCGGGGACAAAACCTACAATGAGCAGTTCTTC
few TRBJ2-1 NA TRBV24-1 CATSDLTGASYNEQFF TGTGCCACCAGTGATTTGACGGGGGCCTCCTACAATGAGCAGTTCTTC
NA TRBJ1-2 NA TRBV10-3 CAITDPGDNYGYTF TGTGCCATCACCGACCCCGGGGATAACTATGGCTACACCTTC